A selection of T cell receptor beta chains follows, all from one sample in a study of blood T cell repertoires in COVID-19. TCRdb keeps only in-frame clones here, not all; method: immunoSEQ multiplex PCR. Counted here are about 270,000 clones, about 90% occurring once; the ten biggest clones make up more than 10%. The sequenced sample consisted of peripheral blood. Source of these receptors: a woman aged 30 to 39 with COVID-19, enrolled during active disease. Both conserved end residues are part of each CDR3. The D gene is left open where the match is weak. Size tells how often a clone was seen (once, few, many) or the class of an expanded clone, and some rows leave it out.

j_gene | abundance | v_gene | d_gene | CDR3nt | CDR3aa
TRBJ2-2 | . | TRBV27 | TRBD2 | TGTGCCAGCAGCGAATCTAGCGGGTACACCGGGGAGCTGTTTTTT | CASSESSGYTGELFF
TRBJ2-7 | . | TRBV28 | . | TGTGCCAGCAGTTTATTTCAGCGGTCTAGCTACGAGCAGTACTTC | CASSLFQRSSYEQYF
TRBJ2-7 | . | TRBV29-1 | TRBD1 | TGCAGCACGGTCGGACAGGGTGACTACGAGCAGTACTTC | CSTVGQGDYEQYF
TRBJ1-3 | . | TRBV7-9 | . | TGTGCCAGCAGCCCCGCAGGGGTTCCGGGAAACACCATATATTTT | CASSPAGVPGNTIYF
TRBJ2-1 | few | TRBV5-1 | . | TGCGCCAGCAGCTTTAGTGAGGGGGTTCCGTTCTTC | CASSFSEGVPFF
TRBJ2-2 | . | TRBV19 | . | TGTGCCACCGGACAGGGGGAGCTGTTTTTT | CATGQGELFF
TRBJ1-2 | . | TRBV28 | . | TGTGCCAGCAACCCCCCCTTTGACTTCTATGGCTACACCTTC | CASNPPFDFYGYTF
TRBJ1-6 | . | TRBV28 | . | TGTGCCAGCAAGAGGAATTCACCCCTCCACTTT | CASKRNSPLHF
TRBJ1-3 | . | TRBV15 | . | TGTGCCACCAGCATCTCCAGGGGTTATTCTGGAAACACCATATATTTT | CATSISRGYSGNTIYF
TRBJ1-5 | . | TRBV7-9 | . | TGTGCCAGCAGCCCCCGACAGACACGAAATAGCAATCAGCCCCAGCATTTT | CASSPRQTRNSNQPQHF
TRBJ2-5 | . | TRBV11-2 | . | TGTGCCAGCAGCGGGGGCAGGCAAGAGACCCAGTACTTC | CASSGGRQETQYF
TRBJ2-1 | once | TRBV19 | TRBD2 | TGTGCCACCCCGGGACTAGCGGGGGGCGAGCAGTTCTTC | CATPGLAGGEQFF
TRBJ2-7 | once | TRBV6-6 | TRBD2 | TGTGCCAGCACCGCCGGGACTACCCTCCGCGAGCAGTACTTC | CASTAGTTLREQYF
TRBJ1-2 | . | TRBV5-1 | TRBD1 | TGCGCCAGCAGCTTGAGGGGGCAAGGCTACACCTTC | CASSLRGQGYTF
TRBJ1-4 | . | TRBV27 | TRBD1 | TGTGCCAGCACCTTGTTGGGGAGTAGGGGGCCCTTGGGTGAAAAACTGTTTTTT | CASTLLGSRGPLGEKLFF
TRBJ2-2 | . | TRBV5-1 | . | TGCGCCAGCAGCTTGGTTGTAACCGGGGAGCTGTTTTTT | CASSLVVTGELFF
TRBJ2-2 | . | TRBV5-3 | TRBD1 | TGTGCCAGAAGGACAGGGGGCCCCGACACCGGGGAGCTGTTTTTT | CARRTGGPDTGELFF
TRBJ1-1 | . | TRBV19 | . | TGTGCCAGTAGTTCAGGGGCGAGGACTGAAGCTTTCTTT | CASSSGARTEAFF
TRBJ1-3 | . | TRBV27 | . | TGTGCCAGCAGTTCCGCGGGCGCGGGCCGAAACACCATATATTTT | CASSSAGAGRNTIYF
TRBJ2-7 | . | TRBV19 | TRBD1 | TGTGCCAGTAGCGGACAGGGGTCCCGCGACGAGCAGTACTTC | CASSGQGSRDEQYF
TRBJ1-6 | . | TRBV20-1 | . | TGCAGTGCTAGTTTTCAGGGATCACCCCTCCACTTT | CSASFQGSPLHF
TRBJ2-1 | . | TRBV29-1 | . | TGCAGCCCCGGGGGCAATGAGCAGTTCTTC | CSPGGNEQFF
TRBJ2-5 | . | TRBV10-1 | TRBD1 | TGCGCCAGCCGGCCAGACAGGGAAGAGACCCCCCGGGAGACCCAGTACTTC | CASRPDREETPRETQYF
TRBJ2-7 | few | TRBV3-1/TRBV3-2 | . | TGTGCCAGCAGCCAAGAAGGGGCGGGGCCCTACGAGCAGTACTTC | CASSQEGAGPYEQYF
TRBJ1-1 | . | TRBV5-1 | TRBD1 | TGCGCCAGCAGCCCCTACGACAGGGGGGGAATGAACACTGAAGCTTTCTTT | CASSPYDRGGMNTEAFF
TRBJ1-2 | . | TRBV5-1 | TRBD1 | TGCGCCAGCAGCCTCGACAGGGCGGCTGGCTACACCTTC | CASSLDRAAGYTF
TRBJ2-3 | . | TRBV4-2 | TRBD1 | TGTGCCAGCAGCGACAGGGTGGTCCCCGATACGCAGTATTTT | CASSDRVVPDTQYF
TRBJ1-2 | . | TRBV14 | TRBD1 | TGTGCCAGCAGTGCCACAGGGGCCTACAACTATGGCTACACCTTC | CASSATGAYNYGYTF
TRBJ2-7 | . | TRBV19 | TRBD1 | TGTGCCAGTAGTTGGGGGACAGGGGACGCCTACGAGCAGTACTTC | CASSWGTGDAYEQYF
TRBJ2-7 | . | TRBV19 | . | TGTGCCAGCAAAAACGGGGGGCTCGACGAGCAGTACTTC | CASKNGGLDEQYF
TRBJ1-6 | . | TRBV5-1 | . | TGCGCCAGCAGCCAAACCCGGGTTACCTATAATTCACCCCTCCACTTT | CASSQTRVTYNSPLHF
TRBJ2-3 | . | TRBV11-2 | TRBD2 | TGTGCCAGCACCCTCGGGGGGTGGACAGATACGCAGTATTTT | CASTLGGWTDTQYF
TRBJ2-3 | . | TRBV5-1 | . | TGCGCCAGCAGTGGGGCTAGCGGCACAGATACGCAGTATTTT | CASSGASGTDTQYF
TRBJ2-1 | . | TRBV5-1 | . | TGCGCCAGCAGCCACGGACCGCTCCTGGGGGGTAATGAGCAGTTCTTC | CASSHGPLLGGNEQFF
TRBJ1-4 | . | TRBV5-4 | . | TGTGCCAGCAGCTTAGACAGAGATAATGAAAAACTGTTTTTT | CASSLDRDNEKLFF
TRBJ2-1 | . | TRBV29-1 | . | TGCAGCGTTGCCAGGTTGAATGAGCAGTTCTTC | CSVARLNEQFF